These T cell receptor beta chains were read from a single sample in a study of T cells in Graves' hyperthyroidism and ophthalmopathy. TCRdb called the multiplex PCR reads again in MiXCR, with one record for every CDR3 protein. The sample lists some 300,000 distinct CDR3 sequences, over 15% seen once, with around 33% in the top ten. Sequencing was done on a sample of blood. The source is a man younger than 45 with Graves' hyperthyroidism. Each CDR3 is given with its conserved first and last residue. A D gene is named only where the DNA matches it firmly. Clone size is shown for a subset of rows, as once, few, many or a class of expanded clone.

j_gene: TRBJ1-2; abundance: NA; v_gene: TRBV5-5; d_gene: NA; CDR3aa: CASSLWGSGGYTF; CDR3nt: TGTGCCAGCAGCTTGTGGGGGTCGGGTGGCTACACCTTC
j_gene: TRBJ2-3; abundance: few; v_gene: TRBV29-1; d_gene: NA; CDR3aa: CSVEDRVRTDTQYF; CDR3nt: TGCAGCGTTGAAGACAGGGTTCGCACAGATACGCAGTATTTT
j_gene: TRBJ2-1; abundance: many; v_gene: TRBV11-2; d_gene: NA; CDR3aa: CASSSTGNSYNEQFF; CDR3nt: TGTGCCAGCAGCTCAACTGGAAACTCCTACAATGAGCAGTTCTTC
j_gene: TRBJ1-5; abundance: many; v_gene: TRBV7-8; d_gene: TRBD1; CDR3aa: CASSGGQGALWQPQHF; CDR3nt: TGTGCCAGCAGCGGGGGACAGGGGGCGCTTTGGCAGCCCCAGCATTTT
j_gene: TRBJ2-7; abundance: many; v_gene: TRBV12-3/TRBV12-4; d_gene: NA; CDR3aa: CASSLDDGATYEQYF; CDR3nt: TGTGCCAGCAGCCTTGATGATGGGGCCACCTACGAGCAGTACTTC
j_gene: TRBJ2-7; abundance: many; v_gene: TRBV7-9; d_gene: TRBD2; CDR3aa: CASSLAGGPFVGYEQYF; CDR3nt: TGTGCCAGCAGCCTAGCGGGAGGGCCCTTTGTCGGGTACGAGCAGTACTTC
j_gene: TRBJ2-5; abundance: NA; v_gene: TRBV5-1; d_gene: TRBD2; CDR3aa: CASSFAGGETQYF; CDR3nt: TGCGCCAGCAGCTTTGCGGGAGGAGAGACCCAGTACTTC
j_gene: TRBJ2-5; abundance: many; v_gene: TRBV7-2; d_gene: TRBD2; CDR3aa: CASSPVGLAGGLGETQYF; CDR3nt: TGTGCCAGCAGCCCGGTGGGCCTAGCGGGAGGGCTTGGGGAGACCCAGTACTTC
j_gene: TRBJ2-7; abundance: NA; v_gene: TRBV7-9; d_gene: NA; CDR3aa: CASSPEDYEQYF; CDR3nt: TGTGCCAGCAGCCCCGAGGACTACGAGCAGTACTTC
j_gene: TRBJ2-1; abundance: NA; v_gene: TRBV4-2; d_gene: TRBD1; CDR3aa: CASSQDGQGLYYEQFF; CDR3nt: TGTGCCAGCAGCCAAGATGGACAGGGGCTCTACTATGAGCAGTTCTTC
j_gene: TRBJ2-1; abundance: many; v_gene: TRBV30; d_gene: NA; CDR3aa: CACQTRGFYNEQFF; CDR3nt: TGTGCCTGTCAGACAAGGGGGTTTTACAATGAGCAGTTCTTC
j_gene: TRBJ2-1; abundance: NA; v_gene: TRBV14; d_gene: TRBD2; CDR3aa: CASSPKRVSGRRNEQFF; CDR3nt: TGTGCCAGCAGTCCCAAGCGAGTGAGCGGGAGACGCAATGAGCAGTTCTTC
j_gene: TRBJ2-1; abundance: many; v_gene: TRBV7-3; d_gene: TRBD2; CDR3aa: CASSGTSGIFNNEQFF; CDR3nt: TGTGCCAGTTCCGGGACTAGCGGGATTTTCAACAATGAGCAGTTCTTC
j_gene: TRBJ2-3; abundance: many; v_gene: TRBV14; d_gene: NA; CDR3aa: CASRPRGLDTQYF; CDR3nt: TGTGCCAGCAGACCCAGGGGATTGGATACGCAGTATTTT
j_gene: TRBJ1-1; abundance: NA; v_gene: TRBV10-3; d_gene: NA; CDR3aa: CATSAVMNTEAFF; CDR3nt: TGTGCCACCAGCGCAGTTATGAACACTGAAGCTTTCTTT
j_gene: TRBJ2-1; abundance: few; v_gene: TRBV7-3; d_gene: NA; CDR3aa: CASSWGGGTNEQFF; CDR3nt: TGTGCCAGCAGCTGGGGCGGTGGGACCAATGAGCAGTTCTTC